One sample yielded the 10 T cell receptor beta chains listed below, sequenced in a study of blood T cell repertoires in COVID-19. Generated by immunoSEQ multiplex PCR, the TCRdb table keeps only in-frame clones and is missing some. This sample carries about 42,000 clones, 89% of them seen once, and the ten largest clones take roughly 6.2%. Specimen: peripheral blood. The receptors originated from a human donor in a cohort sampled during active COVID-19.

The chain joins TRBV6-5 to TRBJ1-1, with no clear D. In germline, CDR1 is MNHEY, CDR2 SVGAGI. The CDR3 is 12 residues long. V was shortened by 5 bases and J by 11 bases, with 15 bases between the two germline ends. DNA for the CDR3: TGTGCCAGCAGTCGTAACGGGGAGGACGCTTTCTTT. Translating it yields CASSRNGEDAFF.

A single count supports this clone. The chain joins TRBV4-2 to TRBJ2-2; TRBD2 agrees at 8 bases. The CDR3 contains 15 residues. Germline CDR1 and CDR2: LGHNA and YNFKEQ. V lost 4 bases, J lost 1 base, and 2 bases stayed unmatched. The CDR3 loop is CASSLSGVNTGELFF. CDR3 nucleotides: TGTGCCAGCAGCCTTAGCGGGGTGAACACCGGGGAGCTGTTTTTT.

J is TRBJ1-3 and V is TRBV5-8; TRBD1 is a possible D gene (5 bases). The CDR3 is 15 amino acids. Germline assignment: CDR1 SGHTS and CDR2 YDEGEE. Between the trimmed V and J ends, which lost 6 bases and 0 bases, there was a span of 13 bases. DNA of the CDR3: TGTGCCAGCATCCCATGGGGGGTCTCTGGAAACACCATATATTTT. Translation: CASIPWGVSGNTIYF.

This chain links TRBV19 with TRBJ2-7; TRBD2 is a possible D gene (6 bases). From germline, CDR1 is LNHDA and CDR2 SQIVND (reference sequence). Trimming took off 6 bases at V and 2 bases at J, with 17 bases between the two ends. The CDR3 contains 15 residues. The CDR3 nucleotides read TGTGCCAGTAGGCCTACCGGGACTGGGACCTACGAGCAGTACTTC. It is translated as CASRPTGTGTYEQYF.

DNA of the CDR3: TGTGCCAGCAGCCCCGGGGGACTAGCATACGAGCAGTACTTC. Translation: CASSPGGLAYEQYF. The chain links TRBV5-4 to TRBJ2-7, with TRBD2 matching 9 bases. The CDR3 sequence is 14 residues long. Germline V gene data show CDR1 as SGHNT and CDR2 as YYREEE (reference sequence). The V segment lost 4 bases and the J segment 4 bases; nucleotides outside the gene matches: 6.

This clone has a single count. The chain employs TRBV4-1 and TRBJ2-7, with D possibly TRBD1 on 5 matching bases. Germline CDR1 MGHRA, CDR2 YSYEKL. The CDR3 spans 12 residues. Trimming pared 2 bases from V and 3 bases from J, leaving 5 bases between. CDR3 in amino acids: CASSQTGYEQYF. The CDR3 nucleotides are TGCGCCAGCAGCCAAACAGGCTACGAGCAGTACTTC.

J is TRBJ2-5 and V is TRBV5-4; 8 bases line up with TRBD2. The V segment lost 1 base and the J segment 5 bases; nucleotides outside the gene matches: 7. Germline lookup yields CDR1 SGHNT and CDR2 YYREEE (reference sequence). The CDR3 is 15 residues long. The CDR3 nucleotides are TGTGCCAGCAGCTTGCGGAGCGGGAGCGGGGAGACCCAGTACTTC. This codes for CASSLRSGSGETQYF.

This sequence joins TRBV5-4 and TRBJ2-5; 7 bases are shared with TRBD2. CDR1 and CDR2 (germline): SGHNT, YYREEE (reference sequence). The CDR3 spans 14 residues. Losses at the gene ends were 4 bases for V and 5 bases for J; bases not matched to a gene: 8. This CDR3 is CASSRTGGGETQYF. The DNA of the CDR3 is TGTGCCAGCAGCCGGACGGGGGGAGGGGAGACCCAGTACTTC.

This chain connects TRBV7-8 to TRBJ2-1; D may be TRBD2 (6 bases). V dropped 5 bases and J dropped 0 bases, with 11 bases sitting between them. The CDR3 loop spans 15 amino acids. The germline CDR1 and CDR2 sequences are SGHVS and FQNEAQ. The CDR3 loop is CASSPRESSYNEQFF. The CDR3 DNA reads TGTGCCAGCAGCCCCCGGGAGAGCTCCTACAATGAGCAGTTCTTC.

The chain combines TRBV5-1 with TRBJ2-5; 8 nucleotides align to TRBD2. This CDR3 is built from 13 residues. After removal of 3 bases from V and 5 bases from J, the junction contained 3 bases not matched to a gene. Germline V CDR1 and CDR2: SGHRS, YFSETQ. DNA for the CDR3: TGCGCCAGCAGCTCGAGCGGGAGTGAGACCCAGTACTTC. It encodes CASSSSGSETQYF.